A single sample gave rise to the 15 T cell receptor beta chains below, sequenced in a study of identical twins. TCRdb re-derived calls from the 5' RACE reads in MiXCR, one entry per CDR3 protein. The sample yields roughly 490,000 distinct CDR3 sequences, roughly an eighth seen once. These same records also appear under a second study, on yellow fever vaccine responses in identical twins.

What was sequenced was CD4+ T cells sorted from blood. The receptors come from a woman between 18 and 30 years old in good health.

This CDR3 is CASSPDPGLGQYF. The CDR3 coding sequence is TGTGCCAGCAGTCCTGACCCGGGATTGGGGCAGTACTTC. The chain joins TRBV6-2 or TRBV6-3 to TRBJ2-7, with D perhaps TRBD2 (5 bases). The CDR3 is 13 residues long. V shed 5 bases and J shed 9 bases, with 17 bases lying between them. From germline, CDR1 is MNHEY and CDR2 SVGEGT.

The rearrangement links TRBV3-1 to TRBJ2-3, with D uncertain. This CDR3 is built from 15 residues. V was trimmed by 3 bases and J by 0 bases, leaving 10 bases between them. Germline CDR1 LGHDT, CDR2 YNNKEL (reference sequence). The chain's CDR3 is CASSQTDSSTDTQYF. The CDR3 region has the DNA TGTGCCAGCAGCCAGACCGACTCGAGCACAGATACGCAGTATTTT.

Many counts were recorded for this clonotype. The rearrangement links TRBV7-2 to TRBJ2-4; the D gene is possibly TRBD1 (5 bases). V lost 1 base and J lost 4, with 5 bases in between. The germline V gene has CDR1 SGHTA and CDR2 FQGNSA. There are 13 residues in the CDR3. The CDR3 is CASSLGQKNIQYF. The CDR3 DNA sequence: TGTGCCAGCAGCTTAGGACAGAAAAACATTCAGTACTTC.

The chain couples TRBV29-1 to TRBJ2-7, with a possible D match to TRBD2 (6 bases). V lost 5 bases and J lost 3, with 17 bases in between. This CDR3 is built from 14 residues. The germline V gene has CDR1 SQVTM and CDR2 ANQGSEA. The DNA for the CDR3 is TGCAGCGTTTTCAAGTCGGCGGGAAGCTACGAGCAGTACTTC. This translates into CSVFKSAGSYEQYF.

Worth noting for this clonotype: The junction departs from the called germline gene at one end, perhaps through a read error. The V gene is TRBV5-6, the J gene TRBJ2-7; D is ambiguous. The CDR3 totals 13 residues. Germline assignment: CDR1 SGHDT and CDR2 YYEEEE. The CDR3 sequence is CASGLGITYEQYF. CDR3 nucleotides: TGTGCCAGCGGCTTGGGGATTACCTACGAGCAGTACTTC.

Regarding this clonotype: A much larger clone sits a single nucleotide away, making a read error possible. V usage is TRBV20-1 and J usage is TRBJ2-3, with a weak D call TRBD2 (6 bases). The CDR3 extends over 16 amino acids. Germline V gene data show CDR1 as DFQATT and CDR2 as SNEGSKA (reference sequence). CDR3 DNA: TGCTGTGCTAGAGACCGGACGGCTTCTCATAGTAGCGGGCAGTATTTT. Amino acids: CCARDRTASHSSGQYF.

DNA of the CDR3: TGTGCCAGCAGCCAAGATGGGCACACCGGGGAGCTGTTTTTT. Residues: CASSQDGHTGELFF. The V call is TRBV3-1, the J call TRBJ2-2, with D hard to call. V lost 0 bases to trimming and J lost 3 bases, with 5 bases between them. CDR3 size: 14 residues. Germline loops: CDR1 LGHDT, CDR2 YNNKEL (reference sequence).

The gene calls are TRBV9 and TRBJ2-3, with 13 bases that match TRBD2. The germline gives CDR1 SGDLS, CDR2 YYNGEE. V lost 5 bases and J lost 4; bases outside the gene matches: 4. This CDR3 is 15 amino acids long. The CDR3 sequence: CASRATSGGADTQYF. CDR3 in DNA: TGTGCCAGCAGAGCTACTAGCGGGGGGGCAGATACGCAGTATTTT.

This clonotype was seen a handful of times. The chain links TRBV6-5 to TRBJ2-4; D assignment may be TRBD1 or TRBD2 (5 bases each). Germline-derived CDR1 and CDR2 are MNHEY and SVGAGI. V lost 3 bases and J 0 bases, leaving 15 bases between the germline ends. The CDR3 covers 17 residues. In DNA form, the CDR3 reads TGTGCCAGCAGTTATCGGGGACCGCACTTAGCCAAAAACATTCAGTACTTC. This encodes CASSYRGPHLAKNIQYF.

V usage is TRBV5-1 and J usage is TRBJ2-1; possible D gene TRBD1, 5 bases. This CDR3 has 13 amino acids. Germline V CDR1 and CDR2: SGHRS, YFSETQ. Trimming removed 3 bases at V and 6 bases at J, with 10 bases between. The CDR3 spells CASSSDILNEQFF. CDR3 DNA sequence: TGCGCCAGCAGCTCGGACATCCTCAATGAGCAGTTCTTC.

V and J are TRBV20-1 and TRBJ2-2; TRBD1 matches 9 bases. The trim removed 0 bases at V and 2 bases at J, leaving 7 bases unmatched. CDR3 size: 17 residues. Looked up from germline, CDR1 is DFQATT and CDR2 is SNEGSKA (reference sequence). The CDR3 reads CSARDNRDRANTGELFF. For the CDR3, the DNA is TGCAGTGCTAGAGACAACCGGGACAGGGCCAACACCGGGGAGCTGTTTTTT.

This clonotype was observed at least ten times. This chain links TRBV20-1 with TRBJ2-3, with 9 bases fitting TRBD1. The CDR3 spans 14 residues. Per the germline V gene, CDR1 is DFQATT and CDR2 is SNEGSKA (reference sequence). The J segment lost 2 bases and the V segment lost 6 bases, leaving 6 bases of the junction unmatched. The CDR3 DNA sequence: TGCAGTGCCCTTCGGACAGGGGCCACAGATACGCAGTATTTT. This gives the protein CSALRTGATDTQYF.

This chain links TRBV18 with TRBJ2-5; D is uncertain. The CDR3 is 12 amino acids. From germline, CDR1 is KGHSH and CDR2 LQKENI. Trimming cost V 6 bases and J 5 bases, with 10 bases left between them. The CDR3 spells CASSAKRETQYF. The CDR3 bases are TGTGCCAGCTCCGCCAAGAGGGAGACCCAGTACTTC.

This clonotype has at least ten counts. V is TRBV3-1 and J is TRBJ1-2, with D possibly being TRBD1 (6 bases). V lost 10 bases to trimming and J lost 4 bases, with 16 bases between them. CDR1 is LGHDT and CDR2 is YNNKEL in the germline V gene (reference sequence). The CDR3 is 13 amino acids. CDR3 in amino acids: CATRGTASYGYTF. In nucleotides, the CDR3 is TGTGCCACCAGGGGAACCGCCAGCTATGGCTACACCTTC.

V is TRBV19 and J is TRBJ1-1; the D gene is possibly TRBD1 (6 bases). Trimming stripped 7 bases from V and 1 base from J, with 10 bases between. Germline values: CDR1 LNHDA, CDR2 SQIVND (reference sequence). This CDR3 is 13 amino acids long. DNA for the CDR3: TGTGCCAGTACCCGGGGACAGAACACTGAAGCTTTCTTT. This encodes CASTRGQNTEAFF.